The T cell receptor (beta chain) under discussion was sequenced for a study of shared clonotypes between healthy human individuals (dated by TCRdb to 2020 to 2021). About the study as a whole: A couple of women and a few men aged 18 to 49 years were included in the cohort. Between about 0.9 and 9 billion PBMCs per donor were obtained by leukapheresis. To increase sequencing depth and limit assay-specific biases, different laboratories used diverse techniques to prepare libraries and sequence TCR repertoires. Per donor, three plates each were used for CD4 naive and CD4 memory, two for CD8 naive, and one for CD8 memory. To estimate repertoire size and how much clonotypes are shared between individuals, the study performed deep sequencing of blood TCR repertoires from a few healthy adults.

About this clone: Its antigen remains undetermined. Base qualities are not provided; no much larger clone lies one nucleotide away.

Germline trimming amounts to 4 bases on V and 9 bases on J, with 21 as the count of junction bases outside the gene matches. Reading the germline V gene gives CDR1 KGHSH and CDR2 LQKENI. From its cysteine to its phenylalanine, the CDR3 spans 19 amino acids. Only the CDR3 region is kept as DNA, spanning 57 bases read in frame from base 1. The donors were healthy, HIV-negative adults with no recently reported acute infections or vaccinations. Every donor was a Caucasian adult living in Nashville, Tennessee, USA. CD4+ T cells were enriched by magnetic negative selection; naive cells were then positively selected on CD45RA, and the negative fraction formed the memory subset. Blood was collected by leukapheresis, and PBMCs were isolated by Ficoll-Histopaque density gradient centrifugation and then cryopreserved in liquid nitrogen vapor phase. Analytical flow cytometry was used to check the purity and quantity of each magnetically sorted T cell population. Each sorted fraction had its genomic DNA isolated and then quantified by UV absorbance on a Nanodrop 2000c.

Results the study describes overall, beyond this receptor: Rarefaction of sorted-subset datasets indicated incomplete sequencing despite the large sequencing depth. Based on pairwise subsampling, the degree of clonotype sharing among donors was expected to be affected by sequencing depth. Naive subsets generally had larger estimated clonotype richness than memory subsets. Higher generation probabilities were observed for clonotypes shared by all four sorted-subset donors than for non-shared clonotypes. Sampling was restricted to blood, and TCR repertoires in tissues likely differ from the TCR repertoires found in blood. When a handful of donors were compared, the shared fraction of clonotypes was about 5% for naive CD4, 3.5% to 4% for naive CD8, about 2.4% for memory CD4, and around 0.4% for memory CD8. The genetic and exposure-history diversity represented was limited by the small number of donors.

Using the deep immunoSEQ assay, multiplex PCR amplified TCR CDR3 regions from genomic DNA. For each cell subset, the extracted genomic DNA was distributed evenly across all wells of several immunoSEQ 96-well plates, and each plate served as one replicate. For sorted subsets, each replicate PCR was loaded with 150 to 250 ng genomic DNA, equivalent to about 33,000 T cell genomes. Purified libraries were quantified with a Qubit 3.0 fluorometer, sized on a Bioanalyzer 2100, and re-quantified with the KAPA Library Quantification kit. A separate single-read 150-cycle Illumina NextSeq 550 flow cell was used to sequence each immunoSEQ 96-well plate. As for how the authors treated the data: Because the immunoSEQ output included only junctional sequences and no quality scores, the filtering could not be the same as the filtering used for full-length reads. Sequences were annotated with PyIR, a Python wrapper for IgBLAST v1.9, and V/J genes and CDR3 were assigned using IMGT germline references. Reads were filtered out if the reads had weak V/J assignments (E-value above 1e-6), no CDR3, stop codons, out-of-frame junctions, or ambiguous translated residues. A V3J clonotype was defined by an identical inferred V gene, J gene, and CDR3 amino acid sequence. Percentage overlap between repertoires was calculated by dividing the number of shared unique clonotypes by the size of the smaller repertoire. RTK rarefaction, the Chao1 estimator, and Recon v2.1 estimates of unobserved clonotypes were used to assess repertoire richness. Generation probabilities were computed with OLGA for all TCRbeta clonotypes obtained by the gDNA method from a handful of donors. TCRdb retrieved this table from immuneACCESS and kept in-frame rearrangements only. Not all clones are present; in checked studies, unresolved V genes account for under half, and no reason is known for the remainder. Clonal size and the V and J genes are those of that table, whereas D and trimming came from the DNA. The sample table contains about 1.5 million clones; only one count was recorded for roughly 96% of them. The ten biggest clones cover approximately 1.1% of the sample.

Specimen: naive CD4+ T cells sorted from blood. The cell subset or site label corresponds to: CD45RA+ positively selected. The rearranged chain carries TRBV18 and TRBJ2-1; 10 central nucleotides agree with TRBD2. This TCR derives from a man under 40 in good health. CDR3 protein: CASSRRDRIAGGYPVEQFF. The sequence in DNA is TGTGCCAGCTCACGCCGGGACAGAATAGCGGGAGGCTACCCTGTTGAGCAGTTCTTC.